Listed here is a single T cell receptor beta chain. Antigen: not known. Deletions cut 0 bases from V and 2 bases from J, with 6 bases between. The CDR3 loop spans 14 amino acids. From germline, CDR1 is SGHKS and CDR2 YYEKEE (reference sequence). The data belong to a study of blood T cells in healthy people across ages. Study results and limitations: No conclusive comparison of naive versus antigen-experienced cells was possible with unsorted PBMCs. Diversity estimated from one million T cells was considered an underestimate. Possibly, changes in expanded clonotypes were confounded because donor CMV status was unknown.

Primers used in a second PCR of roughly 7 to 12 cycles were a sample-barcoded 5' primer and a J-beta primer mix. There were at least 3 million CDR3-containing paired-end reads obtained from each sample. TCRdb independently ran MiXCR on the 5' RACE reads; one entry per CDR3 protein. In the table there are hundreds of thousands of distinct CDR3 sequences, 45% to 60% of which are singletons. This receptor was taken from a woman older than 75 in good health. The chain couples TRBV5-5 to TRBJ1-5; D ambiguous. Sequenced sample: blood. The CDR3 DNA reads TGTGCCAGCAGCTTGGGTAATGGCAATCAGCCCCAGCATTTT. This encodes CASSLGNGNQPQHF.